These 8 T cell receptor beta chains were sequenced from one sample in a study of blood T cell repertoires in COVID-19. Produced via immunoSEQ multiplex PCR; TCRdb's table is partial and in-frame only. The data contain about 190,000 clones, roughly 88% of them seen just once; the ten biggest clones take up approximately 6.9%. Sequenced: peripheral blood. These receptors were obtained from a man older than 75 with COVID-19, enrolled during active disease.

The J gene is TRBJ1-3, the V gene TRBV7-2; D gene uncertain. CDR1 SGHTA and CDR2 FQGNSA come from the germline V gene. The V end lost 1 base, the J end lost 0 bases, and 13 bases lay between the germline ends. The CDR3 runs to 17 residues. In nucleotides, the CDR3 is TGTGCCAGCAGCTTAGGCCCAAGGGAGTACTCTGGAAACACCATATATTTT. Translated: CASSLGPREYSGNTIYF.

The chain links TRBV5-1 to TRBJ2-5; perhaps TRBD1 as D (5 bases). V shed 0 bases and J shed 2 bases, with 8 bases lying between them. There are 14 residues in the CDR3. Germline CDR1 SGHRS, CDR2 YFSETQ. CDR3 nucleotides: TGCGCCAGCAGCTTGGAGGGGCTTCAAGAGACCCAGTACTTC. As protein: CASSLEGLQETQYF.

The chain uses TRBV5-1 and TRBJ1-5, with a weak D call TRBD1 (6 bases). CDR1 is SGHRS, CDR2 YFSETQ, per germline. Trimming shortened V by 7 bases and J by 3 bases, and 14 bases separated the two germline ends. The CDR3 is made up of 14 amino acids. CDR3 residues: CASDMGAVNQPQHF. The DNA for the CDR3 is TGCGCCAGCGACATGGGGGCGGTCAATCAGCCCCAGCATTTT.

This sequence joins TRBV6-5 and TRBJ1-1; D not certain. The CDR3 is made up of 13 amino acids. Germline V gives CDR1 MNHEY, CDR2 SVGAGI. V was shortened by 2 bases and J by 6 bases, with 10 bases between the two germline ends. CDR3 coding DNA: TGTGCCAGCAGTTACGGGTACAGTTCTGAAGCTTTCTTT. This codes for CASSYGYSSEAFF.

A few counts support this clone. The chain employs TRBV5-6 and TRBJ1-2; the match to TRBD1 covers 10 bases. The CDR3 has 15 amino acids. V lost 4 bases and J lost 6; bases outside the gene matches: 9. Germline CDR1 and CDR2: SGHDT and YYEEEE. CDR3 nucleotide sequence: TGTGCCAGCAGCGGGCGACAGGGGGCCGCGCATGGCTACACCTTC. Its translation is CASSGRQGAAHGYTF.

The genes are TRBV3-1 (or the pseudogene TRBV3-2) and TRBJ1-4; no clear D gene. The CDR3 contains 12 residues. Deletions cut 3 bases from V and 8 bases from J, with 7 bases between. Germline loops: CDR1 LGHDT, CDR2 YNNKEL (reference sequence). The CDR3 region is CASSQGGEKLFF. CDR3 nucleotide sequence: TGTGCCAGCAGCCAGGGAGGGGAAAAACTGTTTTTT.

The J gene is TRBJ2-5, the V gene TRBV4-2; 10 bases align to TRBD2. J lost 4 bases, V lost 8 bases, and 7 bases had no gene match. Per the germline V gene, CDR1 is LGHNA and CDR2 is YNFKEQ. The CDR3 is made up of 14 amino acids. CDR3 in amino acids: CASSEASGGETQYF. CDR3 nucleotide sequence: TGTGCCAGCTCTGAAGCTAGCGGGGGAGAGACCCAGTACTTC.

This rearrangement joins TRBV10-3 to TRBJ1-1; D remains unclear. Germline CDR1 ENHRY, CDR2 SYGVKD. The CDR3 consists of 16 residues. The V end lost 0 bases, the J end lost 1 base, and 12 bases lay between the germline ends. CDR3 DNA sequence: TGTGCCATCAGTGAGTCACTTGGACTGCAGAACACTGAAGCTTTCTTT. It is translated as CAISESLGLQNTEAFF.